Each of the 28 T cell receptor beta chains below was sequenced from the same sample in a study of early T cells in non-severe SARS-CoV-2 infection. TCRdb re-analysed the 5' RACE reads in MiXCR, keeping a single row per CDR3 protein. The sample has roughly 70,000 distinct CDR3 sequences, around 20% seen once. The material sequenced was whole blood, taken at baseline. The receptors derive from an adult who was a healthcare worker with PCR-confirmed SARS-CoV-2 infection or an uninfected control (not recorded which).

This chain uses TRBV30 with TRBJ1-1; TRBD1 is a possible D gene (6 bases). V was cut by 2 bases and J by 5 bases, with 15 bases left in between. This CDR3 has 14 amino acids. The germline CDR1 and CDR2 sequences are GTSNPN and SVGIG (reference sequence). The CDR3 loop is CAWSLIRRGTEAFF. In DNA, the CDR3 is TGTGCCTGGAGTCTTATCAGGAGGGGGACTGAAGCTTTCTTT.

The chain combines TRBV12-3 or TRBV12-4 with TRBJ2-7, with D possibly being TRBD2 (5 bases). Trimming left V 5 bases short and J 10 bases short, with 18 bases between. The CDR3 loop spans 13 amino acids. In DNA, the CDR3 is TGTGCCAGCAGTCTCCGGGCCGTGGGGAGCCAGTACTTC. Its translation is CASSLRAVGSQYF.

CDR3 sequence: CASSEASNQPQHF. As DNA, the CDR3 is TGTGCCAGCTCAGAGGCCAGCAATCAGCCCCAGCATTTT. The chain uses TRBV18 and TRBJ1-5; D not certain. V was trimmed by 5 bases and J by 1 base, leaving 6 bases between them. This CDR3 is built from 13 residues. Germline V CDR1 and CDR2: KGHSH, LQKENI.

The CDR3 sequence: CASRGDTQYF. In DNA, the CDR3 is TGTGCCAGCAGGGGAGATACGCAGTATTTT. This rearrangement joins TRBV7-9 to TRBJ2-3, with D uncertain. The germline gives CDR1 SEHNR, CDR2 FQNEAQ (reference sequence). V gave up 6 bases and J gave up 5 bases, with 3 bases separating them. This CDR3 spans 10 amino acids.

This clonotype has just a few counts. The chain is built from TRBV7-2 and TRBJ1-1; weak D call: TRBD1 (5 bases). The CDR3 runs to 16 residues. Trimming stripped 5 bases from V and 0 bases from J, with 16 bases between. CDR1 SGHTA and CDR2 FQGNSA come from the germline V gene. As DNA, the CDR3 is TGTGCCAGCAGCATAGAAACCAGGGCCATGAACACTGAAGCTTTCTTT. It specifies CASSIETRAMNTEAFF.

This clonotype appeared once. CDR3 amino acids: CATSPLNTEAFF. The CDR3 region has the DNA TGTGCCACCTCCCCCTTGAACACTGAAGCTTTCTTT. The chain carries TRBV6-1 and TRBJ1-1, with D unclear. CDR3 size: 12 residues. CDR1 is MNHNS and CDR2 is SASEGT in the germline V gene. Trimming took off 10 bases at V and 0 bases at J, with 9 bases between the two ends.

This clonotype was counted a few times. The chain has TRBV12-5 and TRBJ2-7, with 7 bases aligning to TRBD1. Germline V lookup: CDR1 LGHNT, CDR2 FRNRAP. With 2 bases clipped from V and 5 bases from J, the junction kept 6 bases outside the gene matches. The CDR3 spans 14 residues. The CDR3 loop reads CASGLQTGNHEQYF. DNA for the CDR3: TGTGCTAGTGGTTTGCAGACAGGGAACCACGAGCAGTACTTC.

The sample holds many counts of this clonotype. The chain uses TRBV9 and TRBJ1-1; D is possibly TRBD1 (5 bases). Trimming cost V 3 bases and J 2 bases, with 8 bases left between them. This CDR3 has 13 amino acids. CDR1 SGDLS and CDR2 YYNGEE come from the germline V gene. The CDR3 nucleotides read TGTGCCAGCAGCGGGAGGGGAAACACTGAAGCTTTCTTT. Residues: CASSGRGNTEAFF.

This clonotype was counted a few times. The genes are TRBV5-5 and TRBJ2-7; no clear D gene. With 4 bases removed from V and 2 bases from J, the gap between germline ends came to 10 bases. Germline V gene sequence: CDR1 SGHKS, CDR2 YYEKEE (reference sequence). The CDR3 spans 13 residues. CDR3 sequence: CASSPLGTYEQYF. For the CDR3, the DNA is TGTGCCAGCAGCCCTCTTGGAACCTACGAGCAGTACTTC.

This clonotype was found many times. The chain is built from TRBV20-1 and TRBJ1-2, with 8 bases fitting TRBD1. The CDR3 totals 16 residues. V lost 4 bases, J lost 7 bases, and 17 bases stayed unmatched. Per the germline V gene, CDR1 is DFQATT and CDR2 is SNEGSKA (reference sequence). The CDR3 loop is CSATHLPDRASGGYTF. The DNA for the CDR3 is TGCAGTGCTACCCACCTCCCGGACAGGGCGTCCGGTGGCTACACCTTC.

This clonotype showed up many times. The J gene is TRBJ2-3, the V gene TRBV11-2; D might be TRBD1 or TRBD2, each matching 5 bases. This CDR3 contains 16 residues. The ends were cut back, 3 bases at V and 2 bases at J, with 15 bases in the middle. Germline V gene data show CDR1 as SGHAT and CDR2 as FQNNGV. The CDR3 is CASSLGPSKATDTQYF. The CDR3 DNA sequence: TGTGCCAGCAGCTTGGGACCCTCGAAGGCCACAGATACGCAGTATTTT.

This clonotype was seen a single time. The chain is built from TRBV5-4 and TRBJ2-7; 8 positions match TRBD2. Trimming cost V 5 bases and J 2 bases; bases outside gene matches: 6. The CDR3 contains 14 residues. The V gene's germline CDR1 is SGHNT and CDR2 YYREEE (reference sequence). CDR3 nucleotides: TGTGCCAGCAGAATAGCGGGGACTCCCTACGAGCAGTACTTC. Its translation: CASRIAGTPYEQYF.

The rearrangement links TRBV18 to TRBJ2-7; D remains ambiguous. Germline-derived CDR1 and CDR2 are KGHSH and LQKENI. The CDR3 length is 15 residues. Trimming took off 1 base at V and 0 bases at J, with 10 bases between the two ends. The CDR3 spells CASSPQGLSSYEQYF. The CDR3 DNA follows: TGTGCCAGCTCACCACAGGGTCTGAGCTCCTACGAGCAGTACTTC.

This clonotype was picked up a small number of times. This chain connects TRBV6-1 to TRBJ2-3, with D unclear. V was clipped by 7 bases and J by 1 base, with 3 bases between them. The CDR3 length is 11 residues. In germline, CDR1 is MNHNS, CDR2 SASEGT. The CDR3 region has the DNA TGTGCCAGCAAAGGCACAGATACGCAGTATTTT. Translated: CASKGTDTQYF.

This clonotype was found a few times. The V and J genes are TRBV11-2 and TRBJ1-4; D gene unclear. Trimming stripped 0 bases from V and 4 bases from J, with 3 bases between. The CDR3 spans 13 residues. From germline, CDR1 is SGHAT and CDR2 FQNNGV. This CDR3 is CASSLERNEKLFF. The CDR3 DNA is TGTGCCAGCAGCTTAGAGCGTAATGAAAAACTGTTTTTT.

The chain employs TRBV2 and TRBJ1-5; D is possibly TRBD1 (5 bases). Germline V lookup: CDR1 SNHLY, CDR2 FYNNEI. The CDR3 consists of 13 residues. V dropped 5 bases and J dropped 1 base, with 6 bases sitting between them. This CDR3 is CASSRDSNQPQHF. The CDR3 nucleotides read TGTGCCAGCAGTCGGGACAGCAATCAGCCCCAGCATTTT.

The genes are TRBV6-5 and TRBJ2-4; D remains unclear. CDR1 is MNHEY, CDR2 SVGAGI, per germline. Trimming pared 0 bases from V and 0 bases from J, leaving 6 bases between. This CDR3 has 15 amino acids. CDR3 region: CASSYSVLAKNIQYF. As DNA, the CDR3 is TGTGCCAGCAGTTACTCGGTCCTAGCCAAAAACATTCAGTACTTC.

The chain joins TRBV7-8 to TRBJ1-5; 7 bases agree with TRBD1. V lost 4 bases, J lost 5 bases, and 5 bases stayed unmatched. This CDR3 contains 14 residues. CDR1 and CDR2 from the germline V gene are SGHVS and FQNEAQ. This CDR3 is CASSSRQGDQPQHF. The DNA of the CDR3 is TGTGCCAGCAGCTCGAGACAGGGAGATCAGCCCCAGCATTTT.

CDR3 DNA: TGTGCCAGCAGTGAATTCGGGGGTGACTATGGCTACACCTTC. Protein product: CASSEFGGDYGYTF. The rearrangement links TRBV25-1 to TRBJ1-2; D perhaps matches TRBD1 (5 bases). Looked up from germline, CDR1 is MGHDK and CDR2 is SYGVNS. The CDR3 consists of 14 residues. The ends were cut back, 1 base at V and 3 bases at J, with 9 bases in the middle.

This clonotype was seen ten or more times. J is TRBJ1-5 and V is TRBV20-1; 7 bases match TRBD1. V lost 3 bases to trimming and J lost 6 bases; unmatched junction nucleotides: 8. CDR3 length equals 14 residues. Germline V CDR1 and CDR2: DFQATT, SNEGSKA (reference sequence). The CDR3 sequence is CSASRGGAGQPQHF. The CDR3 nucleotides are TGCAGTGCTAGTAGAGGGGGCGCGGGTCAGCCCCAGCATTTT.

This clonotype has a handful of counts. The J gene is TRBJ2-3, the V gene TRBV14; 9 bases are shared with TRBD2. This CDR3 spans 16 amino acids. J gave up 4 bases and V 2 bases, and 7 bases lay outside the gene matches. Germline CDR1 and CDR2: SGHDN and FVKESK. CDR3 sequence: CASSQRLAGLSDTQYF. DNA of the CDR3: TGTGCCAGCAGCCAAAGGCTAGCGGGGCTCTCAGATACGCAGTATTTT.

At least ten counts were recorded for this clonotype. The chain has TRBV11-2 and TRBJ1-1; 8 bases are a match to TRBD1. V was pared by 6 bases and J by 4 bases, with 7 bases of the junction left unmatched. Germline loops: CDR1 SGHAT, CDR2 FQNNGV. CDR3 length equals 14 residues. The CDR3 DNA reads TGTGCCAGCAGGGAAGGACAGGGAGGCACTGAAGCTTTCTTT. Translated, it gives CASREGQGGTEAFF.

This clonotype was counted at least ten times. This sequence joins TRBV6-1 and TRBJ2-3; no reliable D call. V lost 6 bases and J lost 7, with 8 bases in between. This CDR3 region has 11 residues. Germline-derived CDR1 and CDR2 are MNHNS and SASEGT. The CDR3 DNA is TGTGCCAGCAGGACTCGGAATACGCAGTATTTT. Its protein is CASRTRNTQYF.

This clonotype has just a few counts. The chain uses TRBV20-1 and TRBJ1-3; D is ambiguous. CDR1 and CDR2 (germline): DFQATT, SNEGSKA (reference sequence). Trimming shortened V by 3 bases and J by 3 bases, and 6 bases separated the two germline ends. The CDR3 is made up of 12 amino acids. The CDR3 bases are TGCAGTGCTAGGGTCGATGGAAACACCATATATTTT. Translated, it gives CSARVDGNTIYF.

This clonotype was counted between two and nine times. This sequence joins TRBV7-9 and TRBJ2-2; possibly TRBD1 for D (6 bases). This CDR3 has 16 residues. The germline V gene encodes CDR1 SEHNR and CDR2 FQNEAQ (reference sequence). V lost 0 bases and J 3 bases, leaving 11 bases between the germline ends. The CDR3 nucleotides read TGTGCCAGCAGCTTAGCGGGCCAGGGGCACACCGGGGAGCTGTTTTTT. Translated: CASSLAGQGHTGELFF.

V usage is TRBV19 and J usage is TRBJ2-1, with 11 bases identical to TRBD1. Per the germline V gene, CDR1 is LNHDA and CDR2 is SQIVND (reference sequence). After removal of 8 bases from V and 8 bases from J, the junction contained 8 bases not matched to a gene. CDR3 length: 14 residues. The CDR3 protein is CASSRTGGFDEQFF. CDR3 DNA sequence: TGTGCCAGTTCCCGGACAGGGGGCTTCGATGAGCAGTTCTTC.

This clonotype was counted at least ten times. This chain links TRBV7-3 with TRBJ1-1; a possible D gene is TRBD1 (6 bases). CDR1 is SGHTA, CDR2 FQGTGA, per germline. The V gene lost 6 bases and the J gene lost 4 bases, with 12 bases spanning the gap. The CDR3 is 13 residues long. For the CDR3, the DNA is TGTGCCAGCAGTTCCCTCAGGGGCACTGAAGCTTTCTTT. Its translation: CASSSLRGTEAFF.

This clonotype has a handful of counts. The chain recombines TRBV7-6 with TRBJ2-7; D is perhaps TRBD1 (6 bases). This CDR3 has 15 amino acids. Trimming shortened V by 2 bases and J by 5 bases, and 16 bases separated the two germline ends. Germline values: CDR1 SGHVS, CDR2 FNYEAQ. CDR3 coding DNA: TGTGCCAGCAGCTTACTCTCCCAGGGGACCCACGAGCAGTACTTC. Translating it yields CASSLLSQGTHEQYF.